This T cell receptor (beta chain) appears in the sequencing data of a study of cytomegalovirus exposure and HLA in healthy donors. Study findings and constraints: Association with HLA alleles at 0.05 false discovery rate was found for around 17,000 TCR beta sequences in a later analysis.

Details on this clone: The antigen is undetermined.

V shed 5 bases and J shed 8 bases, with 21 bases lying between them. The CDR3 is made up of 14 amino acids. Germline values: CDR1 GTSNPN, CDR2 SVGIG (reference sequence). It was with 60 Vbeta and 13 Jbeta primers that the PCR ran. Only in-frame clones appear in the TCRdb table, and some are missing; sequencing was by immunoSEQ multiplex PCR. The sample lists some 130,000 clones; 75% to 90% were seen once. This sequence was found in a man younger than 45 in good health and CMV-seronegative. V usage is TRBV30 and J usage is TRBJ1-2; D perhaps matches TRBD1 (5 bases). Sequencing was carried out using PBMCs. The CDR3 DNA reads TGTGCCTGGGATACCAGGGAAAAGGGTTCGGGCTACACCTTC. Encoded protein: CAWDTREKGSGYTF.